This TCR beta chain came from a study of T cells in Graves' hyperthyroidism and ophthalmopathy. Study-wide results and limits: Ophthalmopathy was distinguished from stable hyperthyroidism by 13 V-J signatures.

Using RNA transcripts as the source, TCR beta CDR3 regions were amplified. HTBI primers were employed in a first-round RT-PCR of the TCR CDR3. TCRdb re-called the multiplex PCR reads through MiXCR, storing one row per CDR3 protein. Of a few hundred thousand distinct CDR3 sequences listed, approximately 15% are singletons. Comment on this clonotype: Antigen specificity is unknown.

V lost 4 bases to trimming and J lost 3 bases, with 20 bases between them. There are 17 residues in the CDR3. Germline CDR1 and CDR2: SGHRS and YFSETQ. The TCR comes from a woman aged 55 to 70 with Graves' ophthalmopathy. The J gene is TRBJ1-5, the V gene TRBV5-1; tentative D call: TRBD1 (5 bases). The sample consisted of blood. CDR3 sequence (DNA): TGCGCCAGCAGCCTTCGACCCACCGGGACTGTCAATCAGCCCCAGCATTTT. It yields the protein CASSLRPTGTVNQPQHF.